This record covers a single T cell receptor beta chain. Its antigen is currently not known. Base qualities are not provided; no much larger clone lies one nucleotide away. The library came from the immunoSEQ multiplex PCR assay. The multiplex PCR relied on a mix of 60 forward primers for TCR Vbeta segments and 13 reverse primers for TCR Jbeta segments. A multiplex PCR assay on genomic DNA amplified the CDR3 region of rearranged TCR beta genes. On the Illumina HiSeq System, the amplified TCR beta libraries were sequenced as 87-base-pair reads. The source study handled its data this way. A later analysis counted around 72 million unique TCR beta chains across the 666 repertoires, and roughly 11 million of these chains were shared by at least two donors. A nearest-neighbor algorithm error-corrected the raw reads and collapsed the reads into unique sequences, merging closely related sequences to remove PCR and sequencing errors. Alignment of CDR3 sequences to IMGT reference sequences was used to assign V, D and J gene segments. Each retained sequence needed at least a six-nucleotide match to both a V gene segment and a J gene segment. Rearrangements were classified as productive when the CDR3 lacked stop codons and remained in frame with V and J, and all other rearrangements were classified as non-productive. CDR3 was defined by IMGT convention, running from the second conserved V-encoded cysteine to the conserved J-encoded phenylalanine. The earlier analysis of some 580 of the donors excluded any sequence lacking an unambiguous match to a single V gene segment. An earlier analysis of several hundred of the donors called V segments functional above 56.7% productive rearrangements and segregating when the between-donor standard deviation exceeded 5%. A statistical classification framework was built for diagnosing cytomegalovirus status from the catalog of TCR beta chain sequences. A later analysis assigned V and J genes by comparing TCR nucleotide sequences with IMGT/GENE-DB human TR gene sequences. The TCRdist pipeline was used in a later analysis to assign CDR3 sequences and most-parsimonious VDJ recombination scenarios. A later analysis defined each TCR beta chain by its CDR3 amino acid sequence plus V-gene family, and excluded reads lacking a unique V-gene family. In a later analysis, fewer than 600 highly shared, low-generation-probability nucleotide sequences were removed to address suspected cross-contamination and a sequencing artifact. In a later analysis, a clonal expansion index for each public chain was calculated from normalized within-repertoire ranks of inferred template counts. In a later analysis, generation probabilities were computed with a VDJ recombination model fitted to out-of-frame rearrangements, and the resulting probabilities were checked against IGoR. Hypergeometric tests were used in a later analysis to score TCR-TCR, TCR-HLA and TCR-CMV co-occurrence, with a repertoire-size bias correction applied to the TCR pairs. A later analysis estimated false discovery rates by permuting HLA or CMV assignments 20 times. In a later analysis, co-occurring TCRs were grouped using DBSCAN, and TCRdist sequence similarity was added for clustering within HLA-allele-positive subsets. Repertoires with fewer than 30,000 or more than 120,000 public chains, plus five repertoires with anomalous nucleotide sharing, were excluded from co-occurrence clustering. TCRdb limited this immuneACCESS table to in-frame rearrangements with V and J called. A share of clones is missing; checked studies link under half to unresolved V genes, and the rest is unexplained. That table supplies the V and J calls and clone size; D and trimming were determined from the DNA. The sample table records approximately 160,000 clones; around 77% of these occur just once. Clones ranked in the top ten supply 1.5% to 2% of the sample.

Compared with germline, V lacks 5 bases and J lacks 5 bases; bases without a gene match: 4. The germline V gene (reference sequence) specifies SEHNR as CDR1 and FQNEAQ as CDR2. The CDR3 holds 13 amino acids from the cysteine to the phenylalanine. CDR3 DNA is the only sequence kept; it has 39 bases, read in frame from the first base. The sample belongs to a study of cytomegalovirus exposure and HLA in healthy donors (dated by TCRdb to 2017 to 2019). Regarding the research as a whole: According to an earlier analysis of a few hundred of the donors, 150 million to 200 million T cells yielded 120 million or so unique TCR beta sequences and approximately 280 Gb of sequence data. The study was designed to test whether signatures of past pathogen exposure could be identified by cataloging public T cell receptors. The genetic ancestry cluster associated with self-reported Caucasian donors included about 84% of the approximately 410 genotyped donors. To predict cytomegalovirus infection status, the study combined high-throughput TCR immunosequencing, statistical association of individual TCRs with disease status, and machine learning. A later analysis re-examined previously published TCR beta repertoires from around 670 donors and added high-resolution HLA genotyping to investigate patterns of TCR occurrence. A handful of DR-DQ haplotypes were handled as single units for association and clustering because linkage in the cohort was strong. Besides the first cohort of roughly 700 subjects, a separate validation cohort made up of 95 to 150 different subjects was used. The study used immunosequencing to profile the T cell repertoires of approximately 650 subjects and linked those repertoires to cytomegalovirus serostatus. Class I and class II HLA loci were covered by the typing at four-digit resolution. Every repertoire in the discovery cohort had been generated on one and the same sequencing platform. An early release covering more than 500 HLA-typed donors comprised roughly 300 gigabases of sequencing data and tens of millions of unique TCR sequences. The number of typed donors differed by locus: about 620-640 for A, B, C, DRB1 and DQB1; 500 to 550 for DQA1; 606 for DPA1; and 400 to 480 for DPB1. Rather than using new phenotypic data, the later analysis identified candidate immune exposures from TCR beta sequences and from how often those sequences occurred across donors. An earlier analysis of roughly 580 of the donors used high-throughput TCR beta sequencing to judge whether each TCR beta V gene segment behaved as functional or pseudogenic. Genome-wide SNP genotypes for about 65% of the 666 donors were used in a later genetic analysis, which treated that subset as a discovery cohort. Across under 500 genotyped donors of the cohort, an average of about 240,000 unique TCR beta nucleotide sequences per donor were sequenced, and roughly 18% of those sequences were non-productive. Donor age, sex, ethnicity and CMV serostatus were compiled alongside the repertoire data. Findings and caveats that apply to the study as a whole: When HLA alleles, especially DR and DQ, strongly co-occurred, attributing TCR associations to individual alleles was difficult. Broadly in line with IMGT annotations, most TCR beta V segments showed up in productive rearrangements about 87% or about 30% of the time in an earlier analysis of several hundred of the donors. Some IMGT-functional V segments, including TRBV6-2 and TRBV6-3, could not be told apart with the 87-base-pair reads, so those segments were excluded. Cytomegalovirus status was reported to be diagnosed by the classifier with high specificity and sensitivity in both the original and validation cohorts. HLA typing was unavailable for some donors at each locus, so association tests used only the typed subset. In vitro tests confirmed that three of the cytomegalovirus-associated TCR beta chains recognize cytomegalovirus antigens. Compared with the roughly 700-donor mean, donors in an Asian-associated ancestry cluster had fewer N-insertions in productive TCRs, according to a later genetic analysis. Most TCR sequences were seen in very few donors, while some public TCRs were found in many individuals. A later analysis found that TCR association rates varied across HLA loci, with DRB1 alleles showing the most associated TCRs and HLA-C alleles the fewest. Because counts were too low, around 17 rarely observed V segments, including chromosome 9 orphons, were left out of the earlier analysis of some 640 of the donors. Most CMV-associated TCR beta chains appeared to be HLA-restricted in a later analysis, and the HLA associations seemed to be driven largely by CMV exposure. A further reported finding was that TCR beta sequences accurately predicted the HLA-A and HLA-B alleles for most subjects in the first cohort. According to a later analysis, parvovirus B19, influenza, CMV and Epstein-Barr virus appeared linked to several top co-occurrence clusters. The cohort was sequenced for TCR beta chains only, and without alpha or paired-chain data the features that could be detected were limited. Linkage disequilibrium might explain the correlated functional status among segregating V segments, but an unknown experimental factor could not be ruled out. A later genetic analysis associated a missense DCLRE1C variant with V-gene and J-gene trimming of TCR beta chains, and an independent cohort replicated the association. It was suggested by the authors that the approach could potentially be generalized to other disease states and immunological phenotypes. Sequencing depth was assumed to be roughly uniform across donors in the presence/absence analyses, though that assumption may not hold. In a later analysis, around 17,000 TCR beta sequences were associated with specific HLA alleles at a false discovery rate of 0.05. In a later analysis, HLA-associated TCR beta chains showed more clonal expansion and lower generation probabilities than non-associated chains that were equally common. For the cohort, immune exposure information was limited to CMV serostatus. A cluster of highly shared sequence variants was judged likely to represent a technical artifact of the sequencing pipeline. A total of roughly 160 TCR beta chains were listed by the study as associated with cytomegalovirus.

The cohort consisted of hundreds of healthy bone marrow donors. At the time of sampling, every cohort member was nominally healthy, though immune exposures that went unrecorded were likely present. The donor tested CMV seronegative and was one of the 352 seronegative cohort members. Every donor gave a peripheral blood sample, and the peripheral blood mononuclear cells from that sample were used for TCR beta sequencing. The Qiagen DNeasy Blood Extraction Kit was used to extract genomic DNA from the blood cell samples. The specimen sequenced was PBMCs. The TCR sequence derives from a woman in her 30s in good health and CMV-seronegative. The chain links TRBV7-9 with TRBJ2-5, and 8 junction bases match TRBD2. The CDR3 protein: CASSPGGLETQYF. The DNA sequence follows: TGTGCCAGCAGCCCGGGGGGGTTGGAGACCCAGTACTTC.